The 22 T cell receptor beta chains below were found in one sample sequenced in a study of beta chain features in type 1 diabetes. Isolated RNA was reverse transcribed in full, so expressed TCRB transcripts were sequenced. The repertoire was sequenced with immunoSEQ multiplex PCR; TCRdb's copy has only in-frame clones and lacks some. Of about 360,000 clones in the sample, over 10% were seen once. Sequenced sample: naive CD4+ T cells from blood. All receptors come from a man aged 18 to 35 in good health.

The chain carries TRBV9 and TRBJ2-1; possibly TRBD2 for D (6 bases). V dropped 4 bases and J dropped 2 bases, with 13 bases sitting between them. The germline gives CDR1 SGDLS, CDR2 YYNGEE. This CDR3 contains 15 residues. DNA for the CDR3: TGTGCCAGCAGCAGTACGGGGGATGCCTACAATGAGCAGTTCTTC. Translating gives CASSSTGDAYNEQFF. The whole variable domain, filled in from reference TRBV9 and TRBJ2-1, reads DSGVTQTPKHLITATGQRVTLRCSPRSGDLSVYWYQQSLDQGLQFLIQYYNGEERAKGNILERFSAQQFPDLHSELNLSSLELGDSALYFCASSSTGDAYNEQFFGPGTRLTVL.

The chain joins TRBV4-1 to TRBJ1-2; D ambiguous. The germline V gene encodes CDR1 MGHRA and CDR2 YSYEKL. The V end lost 4 bases, the J end lost 8 bases, and 17 bases lay between the germline ends. The length of the CDR3 is 14 residues. The CDR3 protein is CASSPPRGNKGYTF. DNA for the CDR3: TGCGCCAGCAGCCCCCCTCGAGGGAACAAGGGCTACACCTTC.

Only a few counts were recorded for this clone. Here the CDR3 reads CASRRPGQGPNEQFF. The DNA of the CDR3 is TGCGCCAGCAGGCGACCGGGACAGGGTCCCAATGAGCAGTTCTTC. The chain combines TRBV4-1 with TRBJ2-1; the match to TRBD1 covers 9 bases. Germline values: CDR1 MGHRA, CDR2 YSYEKL. The CDR3 is 15 residues long. V shed 6 bases and J 6 bases; nucleotides not matched to a gene: 9.

The chain recombines TRBV11-2 with TRBJ2-3; 7 nucleotides align to TRBD1. Germline values: CDR1 SGHAT, CDR2 FQNNGV. V gave up 5 bases and J gave up 8 bases; unmatched junction bases: 1. This CDR3 has 11 residues. CDR3 residues: CASSPGGTQYF. In DNA, the CDR3 is TGTGCCAGCAGCCCAGGGGGTACGCAGTATTTT.

The J gene is TRBJ2-3, the V gene TRBV6-1, with 11 bases that match TRBD2. V gave up 1 base and J gave up 5 bases; unmatched junction bases: 5. Looked up from germline, CDR1 is MNHNS and CDR2 is SASEGT. The CDR3 has 16 residues. The CDR3 region is CASSEGSGGARDTQYF. In nucleotides, the CDR3 is TGTGCCAGCAGTGAAGGTAGCGGGGGGGCTCGAGATACGCAGTATTTT.

Remarks on this clone: Other nucleotide sequences in the sample specify the same CDR3. This rearrangement joins TRBV7-2 to TRBJ1-5, with a weak D call TRBD1 (6 bases). Trimming removed 0 bases at V and 4 bases at J, with 7 bases between. This CDR3 has 14 residues. CDR1 is SGHTA, CDR2 FQGNSA, per germline. The DNA for the CDR3 is TGTGCCAGCAGCTTAGCAGGGGGAAATCAGCCCCAGCATTTT. Translation gives CASSLAGGNQPQHF.

The chain has TRBV28 and TRBJ2-7; 9 nucleotides align to TRBD1. Germline trimming cut 4 bases from V and 5 bases from J; bases unmatched to any gene: 9. Germline V lookup: CDR1 MDHEN, CDR2 SYDVKM. The CDR3 length is 15 residues. The CDR3 sequence is CASSSSGTGINEQYF. In nucleotides, the CDR3 is TGTGCCAGCAGTTCATCTGGGACAGGGATAAACGAGCAGTACTTC.

The rearrangement joins TRBV28 to TRBJ1-2; 9 nucleotides match TRBD1. Looked up from germline, CDR1 is MDHEN and CDR2 is SYDVKM. V lost 6 bases, J lost 11 bases, and 10 bases stayed unmatched. This CDR3 is 13 amino acids long. This chain's CDR3 is CASRTGTGPPYTF. CDR3 nucleotide sequence: TGTGCCAGCAGGACCGGGACAGGGCCTCCTTACACCTTC.

This chain links TRBV2 with TRBJ2-5, with unresolved D. Germline values: CDR1 SNHLY, CDR2 FYNNEI. V lost 8 bases, J lost 3 bases, and 10 bases lay in between. CDR3 length equals 12 residues. The CDR3 nucleotides read TGTGCCAGCGCTCGGCAGGAAGAGACCCAGTACTTC. Protein product: CASARQEETQYF.

This clone was picked up a small number of times. The V call is TRBV15, the J call TRBJ2-1; TRBD2 matches at 10 bases. The CDR3 is made up of 17 amino acids. Germline V gene sequence: CDR1 LNHNV, CDR2 YYDKDF (reference sequence). With 0 bases clipped from V and 6 bases from J, the junction kept 8 bases outside the gene matches. The CDR3 bases are TGTGCCACCAGCAGAGAACCCCGGCTAGCGGGAGTCAATGAGCAGTTCTTC. This codes for CATSREPRLAGVNEQFF.

This clone was recorded a few times. This chain connects TRBV6-5 to TRBJ1-5; the D is unclear. V was trimmed by 6 bases and J by 4 bases, leaving 7 bases between them. In germline, CDR1 is MNHEY, CDR2 SVGAGI. The CDR3 runs to 12 residues. CDR3 nucleotide sequence: TGTGCCAGCAGCCGCGCGAATCAGCCCCAGCATTTT. Residues: CASSRANQPQHF.

A word on this clone: Different DNA sequences within this sample yield the same CDR3. The rearrangement joins TRBV6-5 to TRBJ2-7; 9 bases are a match to TRBD1. The CDR3 has 14 residues. J gave up 1 base and V 5 bases, and 3 bases lay outside the gene matches. Germline V lookup: CDR1 MNHEY, CDR2 SVGAGI. CDR3 region: CASSRDRVSYEQYF. CDR3 DNA: TGTGCCAGCAGTCGGGACAGGGTATCCTACGAGCAGTACTTC.

The sample holds a few counts of this clone. The rearrangement uses TRBV2 and TRBJ2-1, with 11 nucleotides matching TRBD2. The CDR3 is 16 amino acids. Germline V gene data show CDR1 as SNHLY and CDR2 as FYNNEI. The V and J ends lost 10 bases and 0 bases, in that order; junction bases with no gene match: 8. CDR3 coding DNA: TGTGCCAACCGAGTCACTAGCGGGGGCTCCTACAATGAGCAGTTCTTC. Translating it yields CANRVTSGGSYNEQFF.

V and J are TRBV7-2 and TRBJ2-2; tentatively, D is TRBD2 (6 bases). This CDR3 is 16 amino acids long. V was trimmed by 4 bases and J by 6 bases, leaving 18 bases between them. The germline gives CDR1 SGHTA, CDR2 FQGNSA. In nucleotides, the CDR3 is TGTGCCAGCAGCTCCCGAGGTGGGCGGGGCTCCGGGGAGCTGTTTTTT. This translates into CASSSRGGRGSGELFF.

The chain recombines TRBV10-3 with TRBJ1-2; 9 bases map to TRBD1. V was clipped by 4 bases and J by 8 bases; unmatched bases: 5. Germline V gene data show CDR1 as ENHRY and CDR2 as SYGVKD. The CDR3 consists of 13 residues. CDR3 nucleotide sequence: TGTGCCATCAGTGCGGACAGGGGACCCGGCTACACCTTC. It specifies CAISADRGPGYTF.

V usage is TRBV6-6 and J usage is TRBJ2-3, with 8 bases identical to TRBD1. V lost 7 bases to trimming and J lost 8 bases; unmatched junction nucleotides: 11. CDR3 length equals 14 residues. Germline CDR1 reads MNHNY; CDR2 reads SVGAGI (reference sequence). CDR3 region: CASIQDRVGGTQYF. The DNA for the CDR3 is TGTGCCAGCATTCAGGACAGGGTCGGGGGTACGCAGTATTTT.

The chain employs TRBV30 and TRBJ1-2, with a possible D match to TRBD1 (6 bases). Deletions cut 3 bases from V and 10 bases from J, with 15 bases between. This CDR3 comprises 12 residues. Germline V gene data show CDR1 as GTSNPN and CDR2 as SVGIG (reference sequence). In DNA form, the CDR3 reads TGTGCCTGGAGGCGGGGGGCAGCCATCTACACCTTC. Translated, it gives CAWRRGAAIYTF.

The gene calls are TRBV30 and TRBJ2-2; D might be TRBD1 (6 bases). The CDR3 length is 15 residues. Per germline, CDR1 GTSNPN and CDR2 SVGIG (reference sequence). Trimming pared 4 bases from V and 4 bases from J, leaving 16 bases between. This CDR3 reads CAWTGGWGRTGELFF. The CDR3 nucleotides read TGTGCCTGGACGGGCGGATGGGGGCGCACCGGGGAGCTGTTTTTT.

The gene calls are TRBV25-1 and TRBJ1-1; no clear D. CDR3 length: 13 residues. Deletions cut 3 bases from V and 3 bases from J, with 8 bases between. Germline V gene data show CDR1 as MGHDK and CDR2 as SYGVNS. CDR3: CASSERVDTEAFF. In DNA, the CDR3 is TGTGCCAGCAGTGAGAGGGTGGACACTGAAGCTTTCTTT.

This clone was picked up a small number of times. V gene TRBV5-4 combines with J gene TRBJ2-5; possibly TRBD1 for D (5 bases). The CDR3 has 16 residues. V was cut by 4 bases and J by 2 bases, with 18 bases left in between. CDR1 is SGHNT and CDR2 is YYREEE in the germline V gene (reference sequence). The DNA of the CDR3 is TGTGCCAGCAGCCGTATCGGCAGGACACCTCAAGAGACCCAGTACTTC. Its protein product is CASSRIGRTPQETQYF.

This clone was recorded a few times. The V call is TRBV11-2, the J call TRBJ2-7; 9 bases align to TRBD1. Per germline, CDR1 SGHAT and CDR2 FQNNGV. Trimming took 5 bases from V and 3 from J; bases not matched to a gene: 8. This CDR3 has 15 amino acids. Written as DNA, the CDR3 is TGTGCCAGCAGCCGCAGGACAGGGGAATTCTACGAGCAGTACTTC. This translates into CASSRRTGEFYEQYF.

This clone was counted between two and nine times. This chain connects TRBV5-4 to TRBJ2-5; a possible D gene is TRBD2 (5 bases). This CDR3 spans 14 amino acids. Per the germline V gene, CDR1 is SGHNT and CDR2 is YYREEE (reference sequence). V was pared by 2 bases and J by 1 base, with 9 bases between. Here the CDR3 reads CASSFGLFQETQYF. CDR3 in DNA: TGTGCCAGCAGCTTCGGACTGTTCCAAGAGACCCAGTACTTC.